A single TCR beta chain is shown here with its context. This receptor's antigen is unknown. Base qualities are missing; no much larger clone stands one base away. The data were taken from a study of Ad26.COV2.S vaccination and SARS-CoV-2 variants (dated by TCRdb to about 2021). For the study in its entirety: Donors in the vaccine arm were drawn from COV1001, a phase I-IIa trial of Ad26.COV2.S in healthy adults that was multicentre, randomized, double-blind and placebo-controlled. The specificity and breadth of SARS-CoV-2-reactive T cell receptors after Ad26.COV2.S vaccination were assessed by TCRbeta repertoire sequencing. Trial participants were randomized into five groups of five, in which low-dose or high-dose Ad26.COV2.S was given once or twice, or placebo was given on both occasions. Ad26.COV2.S was given intramuscularly at 5x10^10 or 1x10^11 viral particles, as a single shot or as two shots 56 days apart. A total of approximately 32 samples were included in the TCR-sequenced set, comprising about 20 Ad26.COV2.S vaccine recipients, 5 placebo recipients and 8 SARS-CoV-2 convalescent individuals. Investigators remained blinded to trial group allocation during experiments and outcome assessment. Beyond this particular receptor, the publication reports: Vaccine and placebo recipients had comparable non-spike TCR breadth, which fits with the vaccine containing only spike. After vaccination, spike-specific CD8+ and CD4+ T cell responses were reported to show substantial breadth. The study was not powered to compare responses between vaccine doses or regimens. The authors noted that total T cell responses may have been underestimated by the TCR breadth and depth analyses. Compared with placebo recipients, Ad26.COV2.S recipients showed higher spike-specific TCR breadth (P = 0.0014).

The immunoSEQ Assay was the method used to sequence TCRbeta CDR3 regions. After extraction, genomic DNA underwent amplification by bias-controlled multiplex PCR, followed by high-throughput sequencing. In the original analysis: To quantify the absolute abundance of each unique TCRbeta CDR3 region, sequences were collapsed and filtered. T cell fraction was estimated by normalization of TCRbeta template counts to usable DNA, with usable DNA being measured through amplification of reference genes present in all nucleated cells. Repertoire TCRs were annotated as SARS-CoV-2-specific by exact matching of V gene, CDR3 amino acid sequence and J gene to a known reactive TCR set. The reference SARS-CoV-2 TCR set came from MIRA and was filtered for enrichment in COVID-19-positive ImmuneCODE repertoires, removing public or cross-reactive TCRs. Using the MIRA antigens, annotated TCRs were further analysed by specific ORF or by position within an ORF. Breadth was defined as annotated unique rearrangements over total unique productive rearrangements; depth was the summed frequency of those rearrangements. Two-sided Wilcoxon rank-sum tests were used to compare TCR breadth between groups. What TCRdb holds here is the immuneACCESS table cut down to in-frame rearrangements. Part of the clones is not present; checked against another copy, under half of the missing clones reflect an unresolved V gene, and the others are unexplained. Clone size and the V and J calls come from that table; the DNA yielded D and trimming. This sample gives hundreds of thousands of clones in total; roughly 90% of them show up just once. Approximately 1.5% of the sample is in the top ten clones.

CDR1 and CDR2, looked up from the germline V gene (reference sequence), are SGHNT and YYREEE. The CDR3 holds 15 amino acids from the cysteine to the phenylalanine. The read is trimmed to its CDR3 DNA, 45 bases read in frame from base 1. Trimmed from V: 3 bases; trimmed from J: 1 base; junction bases lacking a gene match: 7. The treatment or condition label here, explained by the study, means: roughly 18 received Ad26.COV2.S at low or high dose, single or two shots; 5 received placebo; per-sample allocation not given. For vaccine and placebo recipients, repertoires were sequenced using samples collected on day 63 after the first injection. Cohort 1b enrolled around 23 adults aged 18-55 years at a single site in Boston, USA, between 29 July and 7 August 2020. Ad26.COV2.S consisted of a replication-incompetent adenovirus type 26 vector by which a prefusion-stabilized SARS-CoV-2 spike protein from the original Wuhan strain was expressed.

The TCR originated in a person aged 18 to 59 who received the Ad26.COV2.S COVID-19 vaccine or a placebo. The sample consisted of peripheral blood, taken in a trial of Ad26.COV2.S vaccine versus placebo. The rearranged chain carries TRBV5-4 and TRBJ2-7, with 7 junctional bases fitting TRBD2. The DNA sequence follows: TGTGCCAGCAGCTCTCGAGCGGGACCATCCTACGAGCAGTACTTC. It encodes CASSSRAGPSYEQYF.